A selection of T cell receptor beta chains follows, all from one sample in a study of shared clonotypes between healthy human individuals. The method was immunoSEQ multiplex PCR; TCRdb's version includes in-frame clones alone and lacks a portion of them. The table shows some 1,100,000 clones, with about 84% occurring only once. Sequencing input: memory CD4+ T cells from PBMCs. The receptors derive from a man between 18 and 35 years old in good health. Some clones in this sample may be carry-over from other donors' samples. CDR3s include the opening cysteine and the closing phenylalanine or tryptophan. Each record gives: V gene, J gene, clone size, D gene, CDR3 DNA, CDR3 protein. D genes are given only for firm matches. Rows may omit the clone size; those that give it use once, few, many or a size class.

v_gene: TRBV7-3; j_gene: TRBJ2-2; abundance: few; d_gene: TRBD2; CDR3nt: TGTGCCAGCAGCTTACAGGCGGGAGGGCGCACCGGGGAGCTGTTTTTT; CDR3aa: CASSLQAGGRTGELFF
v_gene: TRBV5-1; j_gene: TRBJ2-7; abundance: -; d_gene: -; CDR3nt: TGCGCCAGCAGCTCGGCAGCGGGCGGCGAGCAGTACTTC; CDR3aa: CASSSAAGGEQYF
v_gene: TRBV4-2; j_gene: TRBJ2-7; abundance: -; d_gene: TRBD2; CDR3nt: TGTGCCAGCAGCCAAGATCGGCAGCGGGAGATTTACGAGCAGTACTTC; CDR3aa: CASSQDRQREIYEQYF
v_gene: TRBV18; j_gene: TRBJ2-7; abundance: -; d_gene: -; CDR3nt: TGTGCCAGCTCACCACTAGCGGAGTTCTACGAGCAGTACTTC; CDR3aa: CASSPLAEFYEQYF
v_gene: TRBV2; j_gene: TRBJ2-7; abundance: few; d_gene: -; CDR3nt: TGTGCCAGCAAAGGCCCCTTCCTCCACGAGCAGTACTTC; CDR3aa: CASKGPFLHEQYF
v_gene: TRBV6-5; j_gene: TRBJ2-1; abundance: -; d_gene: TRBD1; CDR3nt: TGTGCCAGCAAGAGGGACAGTTACAATGAGCAGTTCTTC; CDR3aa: CASKRDSYNEQFF
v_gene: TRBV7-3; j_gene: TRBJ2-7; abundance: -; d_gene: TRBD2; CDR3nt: TGTGCCAGCAGCCCTCGACTAGCGGGCGTCTACGAGCAGTACTTC; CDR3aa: CASSPRLAGVYEQYF
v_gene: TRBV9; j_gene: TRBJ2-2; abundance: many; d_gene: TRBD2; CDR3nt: TGTGCCAGCAGCGTAGGATGGGTAGCGGGAGTCGCCGGGGAGCTGTTTTTT; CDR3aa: CASSVGWVAGVAGELFF
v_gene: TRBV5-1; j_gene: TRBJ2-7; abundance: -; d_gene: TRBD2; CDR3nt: TGCGCCAGCAGCTCCACTAGCGGGAGGGCCCGGTACGAGCAGTACTTC; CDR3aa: CASSSTSGRARYEQYF
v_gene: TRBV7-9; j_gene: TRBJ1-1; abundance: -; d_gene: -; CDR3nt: TGTGCCAGCAGCCGGACGTGGAGCACTGAAGCTTTCTTT; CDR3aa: CASSRTWSTEAFF
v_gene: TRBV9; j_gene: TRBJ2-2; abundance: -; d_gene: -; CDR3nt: TGTGCCAGCAGCTCAGGGGAAGGGCTAGCGAACACCGGGGAGCTGTTTTTT; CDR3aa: CASSSGEGLANTGELFF
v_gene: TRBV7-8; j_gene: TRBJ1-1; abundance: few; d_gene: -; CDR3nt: TGTGCCAGCAGCTTAGTTGGGTACACTGAAGCTTTCTTT; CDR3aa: CASSLVGYTEAFF
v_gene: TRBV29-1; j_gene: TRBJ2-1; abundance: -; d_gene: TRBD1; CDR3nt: TGCAGCGAGGAGGGAGGGACAGGGACCTACAATGAGCAGTTCTTC; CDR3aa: CSEEGGTGTYNEQFF
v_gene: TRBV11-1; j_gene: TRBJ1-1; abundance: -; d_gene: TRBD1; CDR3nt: TGTGCCAGCAGCTTGCAGGGGGCGCTGCCTGAAGCTTTCTTT; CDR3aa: CASSLQGALPEAFF
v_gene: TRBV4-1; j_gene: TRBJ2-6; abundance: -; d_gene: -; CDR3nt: TGCGCCAGCAGCCAAGATTTTTTGGCGTCTGGGGCCAACGTCCTGACTTTC; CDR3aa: CASSQDFLASGANVLTF
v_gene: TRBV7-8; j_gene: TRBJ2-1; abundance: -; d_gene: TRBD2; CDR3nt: TGTGCCAGCAGCTTACCCGGCGGGAGGTCCTACAATGAGCAGTTCTTC; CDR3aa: CASSLPGGRSYNEQFF
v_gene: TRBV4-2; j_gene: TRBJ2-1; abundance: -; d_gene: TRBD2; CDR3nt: TGTGCCAGCAGCGTCGCTAGCGGGAGCTCCTACAATGAGCAGTTCTTC; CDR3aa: CASSVASGSSYNEQFF
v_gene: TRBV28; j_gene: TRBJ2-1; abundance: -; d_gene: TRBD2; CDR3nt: TGTGCCAGCAGTTTCCCCCTTCTAGCGGGCCTTTACAATGAGCAGTTCTTC; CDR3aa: CASSFPLLAGLYNEQFF
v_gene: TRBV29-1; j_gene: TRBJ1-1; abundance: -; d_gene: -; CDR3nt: TGCAGTCAACACCGGGGAACTGAAGCTTTCTTT; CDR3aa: CSQHRGTEAFF
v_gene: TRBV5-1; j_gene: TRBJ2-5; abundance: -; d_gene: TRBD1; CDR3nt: TGCGCCAGCAGCTTGGCCTCAGGGGGCAGCGAGACCCAGTACTTC; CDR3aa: CASSLASGGSETQYF
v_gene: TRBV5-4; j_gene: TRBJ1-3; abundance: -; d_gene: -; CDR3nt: TGTGCCAGCAGCGGGGGGAGCTCTGGAAACACCATATATTTT; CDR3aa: CASSGGSSGNTIYF
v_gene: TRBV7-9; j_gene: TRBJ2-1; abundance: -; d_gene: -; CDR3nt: TGTGCCAGCAGCTTAGTCTCGGGGACGAGGAATGAGCAGTTCTTC; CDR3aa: CASSLVSGTRNEQFF
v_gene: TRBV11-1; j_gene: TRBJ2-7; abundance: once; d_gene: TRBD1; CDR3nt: TGTGCCAGCAGCCTCGACAGGGGTTACGAGCAGTACTTC; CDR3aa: CASSLDRGYEQYF
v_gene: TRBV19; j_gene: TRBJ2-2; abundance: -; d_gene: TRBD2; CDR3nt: TGTGCCAGCGGGACTAGCGGCCTGATGAACACCGGGGAGCTGTTTTTT; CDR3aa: CASGTSGLMNTGELFF
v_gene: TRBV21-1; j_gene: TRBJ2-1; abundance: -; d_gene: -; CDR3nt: TGTGCCAGCAGCGCCCGGGACCGCGAGCAGTTCTTC; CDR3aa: CASSARDREQFF
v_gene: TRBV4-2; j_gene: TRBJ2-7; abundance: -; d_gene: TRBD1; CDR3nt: TGTGCCAGCAGCCAAGTGGGACAGGGGTTACCCTACGAGCAGTACTTC; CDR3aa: CASSQVGQGLPYEQYF
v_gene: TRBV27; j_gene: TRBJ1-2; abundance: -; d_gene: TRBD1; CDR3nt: TGTGCCAGCAGTGGGACAGGGGGCCCGTATGGCTACACCTTC; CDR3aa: CASSGTGGPYGYTF
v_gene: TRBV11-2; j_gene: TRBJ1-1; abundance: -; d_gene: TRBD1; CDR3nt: TGTGCCAGCAGCCCCGGACAGGGCCCAGTTCTGAACACTGAAGCTTTCTTT; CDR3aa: CASSPGQGPVLNTEAFF
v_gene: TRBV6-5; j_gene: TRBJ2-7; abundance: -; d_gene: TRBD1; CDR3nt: TGTGCCAGCAGTTTCCTAAGGACAGGGGGCGGCGAGCAGTACTTC; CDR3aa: CASSFLRTGGGEQYF
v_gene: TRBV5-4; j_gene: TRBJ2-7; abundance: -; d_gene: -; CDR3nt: TGTGCCAGCAGCAACCGGGACCGGCAGGGCGAGCAGTACTTC; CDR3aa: CASSNRDRQGEQYF
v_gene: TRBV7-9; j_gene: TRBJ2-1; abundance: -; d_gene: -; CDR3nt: TGTGCCAGCAGCTCCGCTTCTCACCGTGAAAACAATGAGCAGTTCTTC; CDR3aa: CASSSASHRENNEQFF
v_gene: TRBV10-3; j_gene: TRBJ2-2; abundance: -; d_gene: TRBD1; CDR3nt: TGTGCCATCAGTGAGTCGACAGGGTCCCCCGGGGAGCTGTTTTTT; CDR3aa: CAISESTGSPGELFF
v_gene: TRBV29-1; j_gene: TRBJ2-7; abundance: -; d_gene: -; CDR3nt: TGCAGCGTCGAAGGGGCGGGGTACTACGAGCAGTACTTC; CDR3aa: CSVEGAGYYEQYF
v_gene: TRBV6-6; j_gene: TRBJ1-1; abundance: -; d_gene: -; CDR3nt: TGTGCCAGCCTTTCTGGGCGGGACACTGAAGCTTTCTTT; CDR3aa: CASLSGRDTEAFF
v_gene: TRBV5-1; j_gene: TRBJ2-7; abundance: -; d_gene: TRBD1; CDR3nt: TGCGCCATCCCGCCCGGACAGGGGGCGCGGGGCGAGCAGTACTTC; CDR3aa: CAIPPGQGARGEQYF
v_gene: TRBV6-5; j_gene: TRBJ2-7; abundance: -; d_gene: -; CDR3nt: TGTGCCAGCAGTCTCTCGGGGAGCTCCTACGAGCAGTACTTC; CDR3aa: CASSLSGSSYEQYF
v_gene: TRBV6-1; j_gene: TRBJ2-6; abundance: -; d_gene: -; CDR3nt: TGTGCCAGCAGTGAGGCCCCGGGTGGGGCCAACGTCCTGACTTTC; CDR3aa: CASSEAPGGANVLTF
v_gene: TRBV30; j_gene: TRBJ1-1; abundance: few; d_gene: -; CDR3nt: TGTGCCTGGAGTACGGACACCGAGAACACTGAAGCTTTCTTT; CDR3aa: CAWSTDTENTEAFF
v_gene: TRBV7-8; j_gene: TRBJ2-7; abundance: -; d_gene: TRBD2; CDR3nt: TGTGCCAGCAGCCCGAGACTAGCGGGAGGGACCTACGAGCAGTACTTC; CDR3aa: CASSPRLAGGTYEQYF
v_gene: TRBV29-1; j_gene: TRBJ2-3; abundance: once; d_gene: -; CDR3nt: TGCAGCGTTGCACCCCAGGGAGATCCAGATACGCAGTATTTT; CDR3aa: CSVAPQGDPDTQYF
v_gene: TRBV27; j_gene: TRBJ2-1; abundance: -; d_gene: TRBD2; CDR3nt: TGTGCCAGCAGTTTTGTAGCTAGCGGAGGCCGAGAGCAGTTCTTC; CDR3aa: CASSFVASGGREQFF
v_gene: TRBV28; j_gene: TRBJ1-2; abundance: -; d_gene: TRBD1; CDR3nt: TGTGCCAGCAGCCCCGGGGGACAGGGGATCGGCTACACCTTC; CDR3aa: CASSPGGQGIGYTF
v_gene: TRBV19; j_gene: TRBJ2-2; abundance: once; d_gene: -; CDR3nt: TGTGCCAGTAGTATAGATTGGGAGTGGGAGCGCGCCGGGGAGCTGTTTTTT; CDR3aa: CASSIDWEWERAGELFF
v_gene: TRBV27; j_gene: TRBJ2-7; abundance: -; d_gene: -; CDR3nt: TGTGCCAGCCGAATGTATCCCCGCTCCTACGAGCAGTACTTC; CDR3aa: CASRMYPRSYEQYF
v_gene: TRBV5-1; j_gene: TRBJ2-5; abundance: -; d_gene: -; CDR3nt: TGCGCCAGCAGCCTAGCCGGGACAACTCAAGAGACCCAGTACTTC; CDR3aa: CASSLAGTTQETQYF
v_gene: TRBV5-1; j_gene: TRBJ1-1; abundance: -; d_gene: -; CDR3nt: TGCGCCAGCAGCTTGGGGGTTCCTAACACTGAAGCTTTCTTT; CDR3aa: CASSLGVPNTEAFF
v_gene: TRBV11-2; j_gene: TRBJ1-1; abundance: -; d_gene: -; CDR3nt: TGTGCCAGCAGCTCTCGGGACGAGGGGGGACTTCCTTTCTTT; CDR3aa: CASSSRDEGGLPFF
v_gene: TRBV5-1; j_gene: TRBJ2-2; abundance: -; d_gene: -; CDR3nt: TGCGCCAGCAGCTCGGAGGCTCACGTATCCGGGGAGCTGTTTTTT; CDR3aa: CASSSEAHVSGELFF
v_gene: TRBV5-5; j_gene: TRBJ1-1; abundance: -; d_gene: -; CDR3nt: TGCGCCAGCAGCCAAGAAATATTATTCACCCAGAGCGGAGCTTTCTTT; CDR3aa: CASSQEILFTQSGAFF
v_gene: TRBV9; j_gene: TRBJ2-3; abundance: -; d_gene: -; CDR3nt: TGTGCCAGCACACCCGACCCGGTGACAGATACGCAGTATTTT; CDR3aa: CASTPDPVTDTQYF
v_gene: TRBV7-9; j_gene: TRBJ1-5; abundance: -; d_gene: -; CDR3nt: TGTGCCAGCAGCTTTACGGCCCAGCCCCAGCATTTT; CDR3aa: CASSFTAQPQHF